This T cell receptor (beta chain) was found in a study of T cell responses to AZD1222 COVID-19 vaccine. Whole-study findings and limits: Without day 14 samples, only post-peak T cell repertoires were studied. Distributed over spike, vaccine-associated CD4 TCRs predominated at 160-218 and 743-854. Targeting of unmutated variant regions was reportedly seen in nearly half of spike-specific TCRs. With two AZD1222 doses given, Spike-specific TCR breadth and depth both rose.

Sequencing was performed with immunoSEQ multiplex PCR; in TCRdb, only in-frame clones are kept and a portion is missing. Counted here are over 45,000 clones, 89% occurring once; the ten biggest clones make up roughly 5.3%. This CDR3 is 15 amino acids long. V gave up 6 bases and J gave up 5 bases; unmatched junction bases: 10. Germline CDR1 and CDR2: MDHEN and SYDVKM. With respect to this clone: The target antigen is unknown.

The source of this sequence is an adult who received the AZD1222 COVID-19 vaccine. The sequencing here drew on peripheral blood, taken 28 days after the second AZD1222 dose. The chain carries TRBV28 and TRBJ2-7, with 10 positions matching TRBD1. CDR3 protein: CASRPPATGGHEQYF. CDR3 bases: TGTGCCAGCAGGCCGCCCGCGACAGGGGGCCACGAGCAGTACTTC.